One and the same sample provided the 30 T cell receptor beta chains below, sequenced in a study of regulatory T cells in long-lasting Graves disease. The sample's time point: newly diagnosed GD, antithyroid drugs for less than 3 months. After RNA was extracted from PBMCs, the TCR library was made from it. In building TCR beta libraries, iRepertoire HTBI primers were used together with Arm-PCR of CDR3 regions. TCRdb fed the multiplex PCR reads into MiXCR, producing one record per CDR3 protein. The data hold 450,000 to 650,000 distinct CDR3 sequences, with approximately 16% observed a single time. Separately, the same data were catalogued under a study of T cells in Graves' hyperthyroidism and ophthalmopathy.

Specimen: peripheral blood mononuclear cells (PBMCs), collected at new diagnosis, from a patient treated with antithyroid drugs. The source of these receptors is a middle-aged woman with Graves disease.

This clonotype was seen many times. The gene calls are TRBV3-1 and TRBJ1-1; tentatively, D is TRBD1 (5 bases). Germline CDR1 LGHDT, CDR2 YNNKEL (reference sequence). V gave up 8 bases and J gave up 4 bases, with 11 bases separating them. The CDR3 loop spans 12 amino acids. CDR3 residues: CASRDLGTEAFF. For the CDR3, the DNA is TGTGCCAGCCGGGACTTAGGCACTGAAGCTTTCTTT. Supplemented by reference TRBV3-1 and TRBJ1-1, the full variable domain reads DTAVSQTPKYLVTQMGNDKSIKCEQNLGHDTMYWYKQDSKKFLKIMFSYNNKELIINETVPNRFSPKSPDKAHLNLHINSLELGDSAVYFCASRDLGTEAFFGQGTRLTVV.

Ten or more counts support this clonotype. The J gene is TRBJ1-5, the V gene TRBV2; 12 positions match TRBD1. Trimming removed 6 bases from V and 7 bases from J; junction bases left unmatched: 4. Germline CDR1 SNHLY, CDR2 FYNNEI. The CDR3 has 14 residues. CDR3 sequence (DNA): TGTGCCAGCAGGGGACAGGGGGCGCCCCAGCCCCAGCATTTT. Its protein product is CASRGQGAPQPQHF.

The chain couples TRBV29-1 to TRBJ2-1, with D tentatively TRBD1 (5 bases). The CDR3 extends over 13 amino acids. Per the germline V gene, CDR1 is SQVTM and CDR2 is ANQGSEA. V lost 4 bases and J 4 bases, leaving 11 bases between the germline ends. The CDR3 nucleotides read TGCAGCGTTGTAGGGCAGGGTTACAATGAGCAGTTCTTC. This encodes CSVVGQGYNEQFF.

This clonotype was seen just once. A clone one base away is much larger, so this may be a read error. This sequence joins TRBV3-1 and TRBJ2-5; D possibly corresponds to TRBD2 (6 bases). The CDR3 length is 14 residues. Germline V gene sequence: CDR1 LGHDT, CDR2 YNNKEL (reference sequence). The CDR3 loop is CASSQALSAGTRYF. The CDR3 DNA sequence: TGTGCCAGCAGCCAGGCGTTAAGCGCGGGGACCCGGTACTTC.

The rearrangement uses TRBV27 and TRBJ1-2; D is possibly TRBD1 (5 bases). This CDR3 is 12 amino acids long. CDR1 is MNHEY, CDR2 SMNVEV, per germline (reference sequence). Trimming cost V 6 bases and J 4 bases, with 9 bases left between them. The CDR3 loop reads CASRGEVYGYTF. The CDR3 coding sequence is TGTGCCAGCAGAGGGGAGGTCTATGGCTACACCTTC.

This clonotype has at least ten counts. The chain combines TRBV2 with TRBJ1-2; TRBD1 aligns across 8 bases. Germline loops: CDR1 SNHLY, CDR2 FYNNEI. The junction had 9 bases not matched to a gene; V was cut back by 3 bases and J by 0 bases. This CDR3 is built from 17 residues. The CDR3 DNA reads as TGTGCCAGCAGTGAGACCGACAGGGGCCCAGCTAACTATGGCTACACCTTC. Amino acid sequence: CASSETDRGPANYGYTF. The whole variable domain, filled in from reference TRBV2 and TRBJ1-2, reads EPEVTQTPSHQVTQMGQEVILRCVPISNHLYFYWYRQILGQKVEFLVSFYNNEISEKSEIFDDQFSVERPDGSNFTLKIRSTKLEDSAMYFCASSETDRGPANYGYTFGSGTRLTVV.

There are a few counts of this clonotype. The chain joins TRBV18 to TRBJ1-5, with TRBD1 as a possible D gene (6 bases). The CDR3 length is 16 residues. With 2 bases removed from V and 3 bases from J, the gap between germline ends came to 14 bases. CDR1 and CDR2 (germline): KGHSH, LQKENI. CDR3 nucleotides: TGTGCCAGCTCACCATCCCCAGGGGTAGCCAATCAGCCCCAGCATTTT. Translated: CASSPSPGVANQPQHF. Together with reference TRBV18 and TRBJ1-5, the CDR3 gives the full variable domain: NAGVMQNPRHLVRRRGQEARLRCSPMKGHSHVYWYRQLPEEGLKFMVYLQKENIIDESGMPKERFSAEFPKEGPSILRIQQVVRGDSAAYFCASSPSPGVANQPQHFGDGTRLSIL.

The rearrangement links TRBV20-1 to TRBJ2-2; D uncertain. Germline values: CDR1 DFQATT, CDR2 SNEGSKA (reference sequence). The CDR3 is 12 residues long. V was pared by 3 bases and J by 3 bases, with 5 bases between. CDR3 coding DNA: TGCAGTGCTAGTTCGGACACCGGGGAGCTGTTTTTT. Encoded protein: CSASSDTGELFF.

This clonotype has ten or more counts. The chain links TRBV5-1 to TRBJ1-1, with unresolved D. V gave up 0 bases and J gave up 5 bases, with 14 bases separating them. CDR1 SGHRS and CDR2 YFSETQ come from the germline V gene. The CDR3 totals 15 residues. The CDR3 coding sequence is TGCGCCAGCAGCTTGGTTGTGGCGCCGGGGACTGAAGCTTTCTTT. This encodes CASSLVVAPGTEAFF.

This clonotype was detected ten times or more. This rearrangement joins TRBV19 to TRBJ2-6, with a possible D match to TRBD1 (6 bases). Germline V gene lookup returns CDR1 LNHDA and CDR2 SQIVND (reference sequence). CDR3 length equals 15 residues. V lost 4 bases and J lost 0, with 7 bases in between. CDR3 sequence reads: CASSTTGSGANVLTF. The CDR3 bases are TGTGCCAGTAGTACGACAGGCTCTGGGGCCAACGTCCTGACTTTC.

Many counts were recorded for this clonotype. The J gene is TRBJ1-5, the V gene TRBV27, with D perhaps matching TRBD1 (6 bases). V gave up 3 bases and J gave up 4 bases, with 10 bases separating them. The CDR3 has 14 amino acids. Germline V gives CDR1 MNHEY, CDR2 SMNVEV (reference sequence). The CDR3 nucleotides read TGTGCCAGCAGTTTCGGGACACCTAATCAGCCCCAGCATTTT. This codes for CASSFGTPNQPQHF.

With respect to this clonotype: Since a much larger clone is just one base distant, this may be a read error. This chain connects TRBV27 to TRBJ1-5, with TRBD1 matching 9 bases. CDR3 size: 14 residues. Per germline, CDR1 MNHEY and CDR2 SMNVEV (reference sequence). Here the CDR3 DNA reads TGTGCCAGCAGTTTAGCGACAGGGGGTCAGCTCCAGCATTTT. As protein: CASSLATGGQLQHF.

With regard to this clonotype: This CDR3 fails to terminate in the conserved phenylalanine or tryptophan, so it likely reflects a read error. This chain joins TRBV19 and TRBJ1-2, with unresolved D. The CDR3 extends over 14 amino acids. V shed 7 bases and J shed 2 bases, with 14 bases lying between them. Germline V gene sequence: CDR1 LNHDA, CDR2 SQIVND (reference sequence). CDR3 nucleotides: TGTGCCAGTACTTGGAGGGAACCGAACTATGGCTACACCTCC. The encoded protein is CASTWREPNYGYTS.

The genes are TRBV19 and TRBJ2-3; 10 bases are a match to TRBD1. This CDR3 has 16 amino acids. With 5 bases clipped from V and 4 bases from J, the junction kept 9 bases outside the gene matches. In germline, CDR1 is LNHDA, CDR2 SQIVND (reference sequence). The CDR3 coding sequence is TGTGCCAGTAGTCGACCGGGACAGGGGATCGCAGATACGCAGTATTTT. Translating gives CASSRPGQGIADTQYF.

Worth noting for this clonotype: At one end, the junction sequence differs from germline, possibly due to a read error. The chain links TRBV7-7 to TRBJ2-7; maybe TRBD2 (5 bases). Germline loops: CDR1 SSHAT, CDR2 FNYEAQ (reference sequence). The CDR3 runs 14 residues. CDR3 sequence reads: CASSLAYGTYEQYF. The CDR3 DNA reads as TGTGCTAGCAGCTTAGCTTACGGGACCTACGAGCAGTACTTC.

This clonotype was seen at least ten times. The chain joins TRBV24-1 to TRBJ2-1; D might be TRBD1 (6 bases). The CDR3 has 15 amino acids. Germline loops: CDR1 KGHDR, CDR2 SFDVKD. V was pared by 1 base and J by 10 bases, with 16 bases between. The CDR3 DNA is TGTGCCACCAGTGATTTTAACAGGGACACGGGGGAGCAGTTCTTC. Translating it yields CATSDFNRDTGEQFF.

This clonotype was counted many times. The gene calls are TRBV19 and TRBJ1-5, with D possibly matching TRBD1 (5 bases). The V gene lost 5 bases and the J gene lost 6 bases, with 17 bases spanning the gap. Germline V CDR1 and CDR2: LNHDA, SQIVND (reference sequence). The CDR3 is 15 amino acids. The chain's CDR3 is CASSLSTGGVQPQHF. CDR3 bases: TGTGCCAGTAGTTTATCGACGGGAGGGGTTCAGCCCCAGCATTTT.

This chain joins TRBV5-5 and TRBJ1-4, with 7 bases matching TRBD1. The CDR3 has 16 residues. CDR1 and CDR2 from the germline V gene are SGHKS and YYEKEE (reference sequence). V lost 4 bases and J lost 3; bases outside the gene matches: 9. CDR3 in DNA: TGTGCCAGCAGCACGGACAGGTGGTTTCCTAATGAAAAACTGTTTTTT. Translation gives CASSTDRWFPNEKLFF.

This clonotype was detected a few times. The chain uses TRBV12-3 or TRBV12-4 and TRBJ1-4, with 10 bases identical to TRBD1. The junction had 5 bases not matched to a gene; V was cut back by 6 bases and J by 7 bases. The CDR3 runs to 14 residues. This CDR3 reads CASRTGGASEKLFF. As DNA, the CDR3 is TGTGCCAGCAGGACAGGGGGCGCCAGTGAAAAACTGTTTTTT.

In its sample, this clonotype was seen many times. The chain couples TRBV6-1 to TRBJ1-2; 7 bases are shared with TRBD1. The CDR3 is 14 residues long. Germline V gene data show CDR1 as MNHNS and CDR2 as SASEGT. Trimming took 10 bases from V and 4 from J; bases not matched to a gene: 12. CDR3 nucleotides: TGTGCCACGAGGGCTAGACAGGGAAGCTATGGCTACACCTTC. It specifies CATRARQGSYGYTF.

This clonotype has at least ten counts. The CDR3 loop reads CASSSSFVTGTNGYTF. In DNA form, the CDR3 reads TGTGCCAGCAGTTCCTCCTTCGTTACGGGGACGAATGGCTACACCTTC. This rearrangement joins TRBV6-5 to TRBJ1-2; D is perhaps TRBD1 (5 bases). The CDR3 is 16 residues long. Per the germline V gene, CDR1 is MNHEY and CDR2 is SVGAGI. Trimming cost V 4 bases and J 6 bases, with 21 bases left between them.

This clonotype came up many times. The CDR3 reads CASSLETVNPLHF. The CDR3 DNA is TGTGCCAGCAGCTTAGAGACTGTAAATCCCCTCCACTTT. The chain couples TRBV11-2 to TRBJ1-6; D gene ambiguous. Germline CDR1 reads SGHAT; CDR2 reads FQNNGV. This CDR3 is 13 amino acids long. V was trimmed by 0 bases and J by 13 bases, leaving 10 bases between them. The whole variable domain, remainder taken from reference TRBV11-2 and TRBJ1-6, is EAGVAQSPRYKIIEKRQSVAFWCNPISGHATLYWYQQILGQGPKLLIQFQNNGVVDDSQLPKDRFSAERLKGVDSTLKIQPAKLEDSAVYLCASSLETVNPLHFGNGTRLTVT.

The table lists this clonotype with a few counts. The chain recombines TRBV7-9 with TRBJ2-3; no clear D gene. The germline V and J ends were trimmed by 0 bases and 1 base, with 14 bases remaining between them. Germline V gives CDR1 SEHNR, CDR2 FQNEAQ (reference sequence). The CDR3 runs to 17 residues. CDR3 nucleotides: TGTGCCAGCAGCTTAGCTATCGGCGATTACGGCACAGATACGCAGTATTTT. It translates to CASSLAIGDYGTDTQYF.

A word on this clonotype: A read error may be the cause here, since a much bigger clone is one base away. The chain has TRBV6-1 and TRBJ1-1; D uncertain. The CDR3 spans 15 residues. CDR1 and CDR2 from the germline V gene are MNHNS and SASEGT. CDR3 loop: CASSTRPTGNTGAFF. Here the CDR3 DNA reads TGTGCCAGCAGTACCCGCCCCACGGGGAACACTGGAGCTTTCTTT.

This clonotype was observed many times. V gene TRBV9 combines with J gene TRBJ2-1; D is unresolved. V was clipped by 0 bases and J by 2 bases, with 12 bases between them. This CDR3 comprises 16 residues. The germline CDR1 and CDR2 sequences are SGDLS and YYNGEE. The CDR3 coding sequence is TGTGCCAGCAGCGTAGGGGTCGGGTCAACCTACAATGAGCAGTTCTTC. It yields the protein CASSVGVGSTYNEQFF.

Many counts were recorded for this clonotype. At one boundary the junction diverges from the germline segment, which might be a read error. The chain recombines TRBV5-1 with TRBJ1-1, with a possible D match to TRBD1 (6 bases). Germline CDR1 SGHRS, CDR2 YFSETQ. This CDR3 has 14 residues. The CDR3: CASSFTGSNTEAFF. The DNA for the CDR3 is TGTGCCAGCAGCTTCACAGGGAGCAACACTGAAGCTTTCTTT.

This clonotype appeared a few times. The CDR3 here is CAWRATRRGDKNIQYF. CDR3 DNA sequence: TGTGCCTGGAGGGCAACCCGGAGGGGGGACAAAAACATTCAGTACTTC. The chain is built from TRBV30 and TRBJ2-4; D may match TRBD1 or TRBD2 (6 bases each). Germline V gene lookup returns CDR1 GTSNPN and CDR2 SVGIG (reference sequence). V was pared by 3 bases and J by 3 bases, with 18 bases between. This CDR3 comprises 16 residues.

The V and J genes are TRBV4-1 and TRBJ2-1; 8 bases agree with TRBD2. This CDR3 contains 16 residues. J was trimmed by 0 bases and V by 2 bases; bases with no gene match: 3. CDR1 and CDR2 from the germline V gene are MGHRA and YSYEKL. The CDR3 nucleotides are TGCGCCAGCAGCCAACGCGGGACTAGCTCCTACAATGAGCAGTTCTTC. Protein product: CASSQRGTSSYNEQFF.

This clonotype was counted only a few times. This chain links TRBV7-8 with TRBJ2-1, with D tentatively TRBD2 (6 bases). This CDR3 spans 13 amino acids. The germline V gene has CDR1 SGHVS and CDR2 FQNEAQ. Trimming left V 5 bases short and J 7 bases short, with 12 bases between. The CDR3 region has the DNA TGTGCCAGCAGCCTCTACCGGGGGAATGAGCAGTTCTTC. This encodes CASSLYRGNEQFF.

This clonotype was recorded many times. The chain recombines TRBV27 with TRBJ2-7, with 8 bases fitting TRBD1. Germline V gene lookup returns CDR1 MNHEY and CDR2 SMNVEV (reference sequence). The CDR3 runs 15 residues. V lost 6 bases and J lost 2; bases outside the gene matches: 9. The CDR3 region is CASSTRTGPAYEQYF. The CDR3 region has the DNA TGTGCCAGCAGCACCCGGACAGGGCCAGCCTACGAGCAGTACTTC.